This T cell receptor (beta chain) comes out of a study of T cells after yellow fever vaccination. The CDR3 is 13 residues long. The V end lost 2 bases, the J end lost 3 bases, and 7 bases lay between the germline ends. Looked up from germline, CDR1 is ENHRY and CDR2 is SYGVKD. This clonotype was seen more than once but under ten times. Its antigen is still unknown. Overall study results and limits: Weaker, the secondary response had a peak occurring faster, on day 5 versus 15. High-abundance clonotypes from the bulk population could contaminate FACS-sorted repertoires. A limited proportion of clonotypes was detected within both the CD4 and CD8 compartments.

TCRdb re-derived calls from the 5' RACE reads in MiXCR, one entry per CDR3 protein. Here the sample spans some 350,000 distinct CDR3 sequences, roughly 6.2% being singletons. The sequenced sample was PBMCs, obtained 5 days after the yellow fever booster vaccination. The clonotype was recovered from a young man who received the YFV17D yellow fever vaccine. The rearrangement uses TRBV10-3 and TRBJ2-5, with D unclear. The CDR3 sequence is CAISERIEETQYF. The CDR3 coding sequence is TGTGCCATCAGTGAGAGAATAGAAGAGACCCAGTACTTC.